In its sample, the clone carrying this T cell receptor (beta chain) was seen a few times. V was clipped by 4 bases and J by 2 bases, with 15 bases between them. The CDR3 extends over 14 amino acids. The germline V gene encodes CDR1 SQVTM and CDR2 ANQGSEA. The sample belongs to a study of early T cells in non-severe SARS-CoV-2 infection. In TCRdb, the 5' RACE reads were re-called with MiXCR into one record per CDR3 protein. The sample yields tens of thousands of distinct CDR3 sequences, about an eighth seen once. The specimen was whole blood. The origin of this receptor is an adult who was a healthcare worker with PCR-confirmed SARS-CoV-2 infection or an uninfected control (not recorded which). The chain carries TRBV29-1 and TRBJ2-7; a weak D match, TRBD1 (5 bases). The CDR3 nucleotides are TGCAGCGTTGGGGGCAGGGCCGGCACCTACGAGCAGTACTTC. Translation gives CSVGGRAGTYEQYF.